The source of this TCR beta chain is a study of cytotoxic CD8 clonotypes in ibrutinib-treated CLL. The assay was immunoSEQ multiplex PCR, and TCRdb's table has in-frame clones only and misses some. Seen here are 150,000 to 200,000 clones, 88% observed once, and the top ten hold around 3%. Germline trimming cut 1 base from V and 1 base from J; bases unmatched to any gene: 10. The CDR3 loop spans 18 amino acids. Germline V gives CDR1 LNHDA, CDR2 SQIVND (reference sequence). The study, taken as a whole, reports: Sustained-remission and progressing patients diverged in sampling times. The study found public clonotypes uncommon, contracting or stable on treatment. Researchers report that baseline clonality outpaced age-matched healthy donors and tracked circulating CD8+ T-cell counts.

On this clone itself: As yet, its antigen is unknown.

The sequenced sample was PBMCs, obtained at disease progression, from a patient treated with ibrutinib. The chain recombines TRBV19 with TRBJ2-7, with TRBD1 identical over 10 bases. The source is a human donor with chronic lymphocytic leukemia. CDR3 nucleotides: TGTGCCAGTAGTATAGGTACGCCGGGACAGGGGTCATCCTACGAGCAGTACTTC. Protein: CASSIGTPGQGSSYEQYF.